This T cell receptor (beta chain) was sequenced for a study of blood T cells in healthy people across ages. Total RNA extraction produced at least 5.5 micrograms (per sample) for the study. The CDR3 sequence is 13 residues long. V lost 2 bases and J lost 0, with 4 bases in between. Germline values: CDR1 MGHDK, CDR2 SYGVNS. A J-beta primer mix and a sample-barcoded 5' primer were used in a second PCR of about 7 to 12 cycles. TCRdb used MiXCR to reprocess the 5' RACE reads, holding one entry per CDR3 protein. The sample includes about 1.8 million distinct CDR3 sequences, 49% of them seen just once. This sequence joins TRBV25-1 and TRBJ1-2; D is undetermined. Input material: blood. The receptor's source is a woman aged 40 to 49 in good health. The CDR3 DNA sequence: TGTGCCAGCAGTGAAATGGCTAACTATGGCTACACCTTC. This codes for CASSEMANYGYTF.